Below, 10 T cell receptor beta chains from the same sample are listed, as sequenced in a study of T cell responses to AZD1222 COVID-19 vaccine. Clones were sequenced by immunoSEQ multiplex PCR, and TCRdb holds only the in-frame ones, with some missing. The data hold 45,000 to 70,000 clones, with about 86% observed a single time. The specimen comprised peripheral blood, sampled on day 0 of AZD1222 vaccination. All receptors derive from an adult in good health.

The table lists this clone with a count of one. V gene TRBV5-4 combines with J gene TRBJ1-3; 7 positions match TRBD1. This CDR3 has 15 amino acids. J was trimmed by 2 bases and V by 3 bases; bases with no gene match: 5. CDR1 is SGHNT and CDR2 is YYREEE in the germline V gene (reference sequence). CDR3 in amino acids: CASSWDRQAGNTIYF. In DNA, the CDR3 is TGTGCCAGCAGCTGGGACAGACAAGCTGGAAACACCATATATTTT.

The chain carries TRBV19 and TRBJ1-5, with D perhaps TRBD1 (6 bases). There are 15 residues in the CDR3. Per the germline V gene, CDR1 is LNHDA and CDR2 is SQIVND (reference sequence). V was cut by 2 bases and J by 4 bases, with 12 bases left in between. The CDR3 spells CASSINRRGNQPQHF. DNA for the CDR3: TGTGCCAGTAGTATAAACAGGAGGGGGAATCAGCCCCAGCATTTT.

The sample holds one count of this clone. This chain joins TRBV4-3 and TRBJ2-1, with 7 bases lining up with TRBD1. Germline V gives CDR1 LGHNA, CDR2 YSLEER. This CDR3 spans 15 amino acids. V gave up 2 bases and J gave up 9 bases; unmatched junction bases: 10. The CDR3 DNA is TGCGCCAGCAGCCAAACTCCTCGGGACAGTTCTGAGCAGTTCTTC. Translated, it gives CASSQTPRDSSEQFF.

This chain uses TRBV3-1 (or the pseudogene TRBV3-2) with TRBJ2-5, with 10 bases identical to TRBD2. Germline CDR1 reads LGHDT; CDR2 reads YNNKEL (reference sequence). The CDR3 spans 15 residues. The trim removed 9 bases at V and 4 bases at J, leaving 11 bases unmatched. CDR3 amino acids: CASSEAGGPGETQYF. The DNA for the CDR3 is TGTGCCAGTTCAGAAGCGGGAGGGCCGGGAGAGACCCAGTACTTC.

V gene TRBV28 combines with J gene TRBJ1-2; D is undetermined. V was pared by 2 bases and J by 4 bases, with 14 bases between. The germline V gene has CDR1 MDHEN and CDR2 SYDVKM. The CDR3 consists of 15 residues. CDR3 coding DNA: TGTGCCAGCAGTTTAGATCTGGGGATCGGCTATGGCTACACCTTC. Residues: CASSLDLGIGYGYTF.

This clone showed up just a few times. The V and J genes are TRBV19 and TRBJ2-1, with D perhaps matching TRBD2 (5 bases). This CDR3 is 11 amino acids long. Germline assignment: CDR1 LNHDA and CDR2 SQIVND (reference sequence). The DNA of the CDR3 is TGTTCAACATCTGGGAGCGCTGAGCAGTTCTTC. Amino acid sequence: CSTSGSAEQFF.

The V and J genes are TRBV28 and TRBJ2-5; 10 nucleotides match TRBD2. The CDR3 is 15 residues long. V lost 8 bases to trimming and J lost 0 bases; unmatched junction nucleotides: 6. Looked up from germline, CDR1 is MDHEN and CDR2 is SYDVKM. The CDR3 loop reads CASAGLAEYQETQYF. The CDR3 region has the DNA TGTGCCAGCGCCGGACTAGCGGAATACCAAGAGACCCAGTACTTC. Together with reference TRBV28 and TRBJ2-5, the CDR3 gives the full variable domain: DVKVTQSSRYLVKRTGEKVFLECVQDMDHENMFWYRQDPGLGLRLIYFSYDVKMKEKGDIPEGYSVSREKKERFSLILESASTNQTSMYLCASAGLAEYQETQYFGPGTRLLVL.

The chain has TRBV27 and TRBJ2-4; D may be TRBD2 (5 bases). Trimming took 4 bases from V and 9 from J, leaving 16 bases between them. The CDR3 is 14 amino acids. Germline V gene lookup returns CDR1 MNHEY and CDR2 SMNVEV (reference sequence). In DNA form, the CDR3 reads TGTGCCAGCAGTTCAGAGGGCTCAGTCGGCATTCAGTACTTC. This sequence encodes CASSSEGSVGIQYF.

The rearrangement joins TRBV28 to TRBJ1-1; D gene unclear. CDR1 and CDR2 (germline): MDHEN, SYDVKM. The germline V and J ends were trimmed by 1 base and 0 bases, with 9 bases remaining between them. The CDR3 is 15 amino acids. The CDR3 nucleotides are TGTGCCAGCAGTTTATATGGCAGGATGAACACTGAAGCTTTCTTT. It yields the protein CASSLYGRMNTEAFF.

The gene calls are TRBV6-5 and TRBJ2-7; D remains ambiguous. The CDR3 extends over 14 amino acids. Germline lookup yields CDR1 MNHEY and CDR2 SVGAGI. Between the trimmed V and J ends, which lost 6 bases and 1 base, there was a span of 13 bases. The CDR3 DNA reads TGTGCCAGCAGCCAGAATTTCGGATCCTACGAGCAGTACTTC. Translating it yields CASSQNFGSYEQYF.